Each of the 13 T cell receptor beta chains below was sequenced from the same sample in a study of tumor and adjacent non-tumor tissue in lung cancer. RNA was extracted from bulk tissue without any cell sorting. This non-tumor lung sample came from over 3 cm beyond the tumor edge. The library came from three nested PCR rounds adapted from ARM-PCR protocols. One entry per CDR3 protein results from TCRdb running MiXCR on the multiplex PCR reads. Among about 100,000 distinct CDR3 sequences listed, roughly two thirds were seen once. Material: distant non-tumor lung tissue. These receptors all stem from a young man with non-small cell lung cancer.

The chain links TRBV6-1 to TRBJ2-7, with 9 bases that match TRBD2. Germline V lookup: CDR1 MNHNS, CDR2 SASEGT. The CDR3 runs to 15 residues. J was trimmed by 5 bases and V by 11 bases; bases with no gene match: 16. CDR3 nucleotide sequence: TGTGCCGGTAGTGAAGTAGGACTAGCGACTCACGAGCAGTACTTC. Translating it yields CAGSEVGLATHEQYF.

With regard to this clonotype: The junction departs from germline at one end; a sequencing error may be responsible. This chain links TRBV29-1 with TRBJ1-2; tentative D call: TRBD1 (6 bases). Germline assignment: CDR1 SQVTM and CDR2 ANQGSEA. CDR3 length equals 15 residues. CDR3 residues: CGVDVAGAILGDYAF. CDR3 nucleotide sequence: TGCGGCGTTGATGTGGCAGGGGCGATCCTGGGAGACTACGCCTTC.

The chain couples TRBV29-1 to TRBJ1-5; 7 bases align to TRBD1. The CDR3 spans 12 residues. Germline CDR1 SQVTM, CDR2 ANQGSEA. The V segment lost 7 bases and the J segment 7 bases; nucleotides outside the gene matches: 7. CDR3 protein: CSARTGGQPQHF. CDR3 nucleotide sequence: TGCAGCGCCCGGACAGGAGGGCAGCCCCAGCATTTT.

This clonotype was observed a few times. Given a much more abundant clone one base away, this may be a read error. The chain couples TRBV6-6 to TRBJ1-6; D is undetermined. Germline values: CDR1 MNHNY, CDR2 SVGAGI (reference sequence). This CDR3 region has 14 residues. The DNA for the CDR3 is TGTGCCAACAGTTCGACGGAGAATGCGACACCCCTCCACTTT. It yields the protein CANSSTENATPLHF.

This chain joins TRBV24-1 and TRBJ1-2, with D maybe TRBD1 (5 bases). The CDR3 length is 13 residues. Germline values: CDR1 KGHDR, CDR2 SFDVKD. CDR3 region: CTASDPGDYGYTF. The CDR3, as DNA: TGTACCGCCAGTGACCCGGGGGACTATGGCTACACCTTC.

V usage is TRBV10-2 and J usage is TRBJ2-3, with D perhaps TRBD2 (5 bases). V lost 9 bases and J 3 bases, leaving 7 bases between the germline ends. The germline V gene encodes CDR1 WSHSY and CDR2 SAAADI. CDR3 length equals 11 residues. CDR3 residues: CASRTTDTQYF. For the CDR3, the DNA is TGCGCCAGTAGGACTACAGATACGCAGTATTTT.

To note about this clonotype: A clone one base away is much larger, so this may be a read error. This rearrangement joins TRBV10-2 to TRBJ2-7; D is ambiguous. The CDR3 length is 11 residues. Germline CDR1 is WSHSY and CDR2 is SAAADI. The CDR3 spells CANSESYEQYF. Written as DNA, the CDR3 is TGCGCCAACAGTGAATCCTACGAGCAGTACTTC.

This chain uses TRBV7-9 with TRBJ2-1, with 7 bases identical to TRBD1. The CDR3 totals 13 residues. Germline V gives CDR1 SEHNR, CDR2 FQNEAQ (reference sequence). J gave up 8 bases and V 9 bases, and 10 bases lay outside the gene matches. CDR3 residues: CASTGEHWDEQFF. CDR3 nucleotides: TGTGCCAGTACAGGGGAACACTGGGATGAGCAGTTCTTC.

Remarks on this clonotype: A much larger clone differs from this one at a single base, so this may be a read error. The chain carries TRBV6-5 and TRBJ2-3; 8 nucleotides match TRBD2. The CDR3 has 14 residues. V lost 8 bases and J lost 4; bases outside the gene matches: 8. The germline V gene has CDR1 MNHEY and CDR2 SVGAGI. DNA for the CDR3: TGTGCCAGCGGAACTAGCGGACGCGCAGATACGCAGTATTTT. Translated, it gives CASGTSGRADTQYF.

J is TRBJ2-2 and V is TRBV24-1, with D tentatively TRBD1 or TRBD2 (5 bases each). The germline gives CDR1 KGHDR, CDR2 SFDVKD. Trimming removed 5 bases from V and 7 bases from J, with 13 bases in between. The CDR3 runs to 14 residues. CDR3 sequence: CATSANRGDGELFF. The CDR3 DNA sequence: TGTGCCACCAGTGCCAATAGAGGGGACGGGGAGCTGTTTTTT.

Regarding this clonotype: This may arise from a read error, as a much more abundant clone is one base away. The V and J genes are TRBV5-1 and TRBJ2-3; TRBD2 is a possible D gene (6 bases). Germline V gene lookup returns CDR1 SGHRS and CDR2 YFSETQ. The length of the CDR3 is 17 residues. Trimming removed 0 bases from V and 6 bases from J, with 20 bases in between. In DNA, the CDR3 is TGCGCCAGCAGCTTGGAGGCTAGCGTGGGCTCTCAGGATACGCAGTATTTT. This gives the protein CASSLEASVGSQDTQYF.

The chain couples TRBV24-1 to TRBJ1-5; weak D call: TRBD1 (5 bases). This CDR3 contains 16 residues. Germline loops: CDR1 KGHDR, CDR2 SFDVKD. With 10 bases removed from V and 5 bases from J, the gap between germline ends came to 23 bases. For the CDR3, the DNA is TGTGCCACAGAATTCCCGGGGCAGATATACTATCAGCCCCAGCATTTT. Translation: CATEFPGQIYYQPQHF.

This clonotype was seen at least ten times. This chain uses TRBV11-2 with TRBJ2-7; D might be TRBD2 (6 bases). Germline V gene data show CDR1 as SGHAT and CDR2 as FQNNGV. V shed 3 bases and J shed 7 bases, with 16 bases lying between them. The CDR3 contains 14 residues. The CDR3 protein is CASSFMAGRAEQYF. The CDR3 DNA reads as TGTGCCAGCAGCTTTATGGCGGGACGAGCGGAGCAGTACTTC.